The entry that follows covers one TCR beta chain sequence. Primers: 60 Vbeta forward and 13 Jbeta reverse. Generated by immunoSEQ multiplex PCR, the TCRdb table keeps only in-frame clones and is missing some. The repertoire holds around 100,000 clones, with about four fifths as singletons. The entry originates in a study of cytomegalovirus exposure and HLA in healthy donors. Germline CDR1 and CDR2: SGHRS and YFSETQ. There are 15 residues in the CDR3. After removal of 3 bases from V and 2 bases from J, the junction contained 4 bases not matched to a gene. The receptor comes from a man younger than 45 in good health and CMV-seropositive. The specimen was PBMCs. This chain uses TRBV5-1 with TRBJ2-3; 9 nucleotides match TRBD2. CDR3 sequence (DNA): TGCGCCAGCAGCTCTAGCGGGGCCCTCACAGATACGCAGTATTTT. Amino acid sequence: CASSSSGALTDTQYF.